This T cell receptor (beta chain) comes out of a study of blood T cell repertoires in COVID-19. Study-wide background: Samples came from the United States, Italy and Spain, spanning acute and convalescent COVID-19. Sample material is recorded as cDNA or gDNA derived from T cells, B-cell-depleted T cells, or PBMCs.

As originally analysed: Amplification of reference gene primers provided the estimated nucleated cell counts. The method was immunoSEQ multiplex PCR; TCRdb's version includes in-frame clones alone and lacks a portion of them. V, J and clone size are those of that table, while D and trimming were read from the DNA. The sample lists 95,000 to 150,000 clones, about 86% occurring once. The sequence came from a woman in her 50s with acute or convalescent COVID-19. Sequenced material: peripheral blood.

This CDR3 is CSVVGNNYGYTF. The CDR3 DNA reads as TGCAGCGTTGTTGGCAACAATTATGGCTACACCTTC. This chain joins TRBV29-1 and TRBJ1-2, with unresolved D. The germline gives CDR1 SQVTM, CDR2 ANQGSEA. The CDR3 length is 12 residues. Deletions cut 4 bases from V and 5 bases from J, with 11 bases between.